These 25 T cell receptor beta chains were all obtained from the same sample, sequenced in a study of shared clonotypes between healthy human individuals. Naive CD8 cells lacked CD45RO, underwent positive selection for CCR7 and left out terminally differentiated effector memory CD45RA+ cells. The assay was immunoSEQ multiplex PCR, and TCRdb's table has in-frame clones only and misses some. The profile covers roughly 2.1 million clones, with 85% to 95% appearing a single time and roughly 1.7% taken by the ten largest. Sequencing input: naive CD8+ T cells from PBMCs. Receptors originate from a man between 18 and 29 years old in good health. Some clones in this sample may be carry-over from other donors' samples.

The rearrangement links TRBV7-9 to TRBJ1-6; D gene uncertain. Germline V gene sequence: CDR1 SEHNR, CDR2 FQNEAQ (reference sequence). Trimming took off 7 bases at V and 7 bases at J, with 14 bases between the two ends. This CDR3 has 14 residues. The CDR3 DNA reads TGTGCCAGCACCCCTCAGGACGCCAATTCACCCCTCCACTTT. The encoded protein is CASTPQDANSPLHF.

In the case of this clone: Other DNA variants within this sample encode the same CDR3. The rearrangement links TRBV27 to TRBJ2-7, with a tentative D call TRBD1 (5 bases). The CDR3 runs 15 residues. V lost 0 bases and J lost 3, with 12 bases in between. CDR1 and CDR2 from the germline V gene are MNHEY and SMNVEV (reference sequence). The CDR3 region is CASSLSGVGDYEQYF. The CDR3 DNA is TGTGCCAGCAGTTTATCCGGAGTAGGGGACTACGAGCAGTACTTC.

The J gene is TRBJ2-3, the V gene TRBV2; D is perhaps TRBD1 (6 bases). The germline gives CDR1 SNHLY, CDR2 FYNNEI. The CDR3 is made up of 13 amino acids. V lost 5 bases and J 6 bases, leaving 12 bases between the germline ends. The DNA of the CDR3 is TGTGCCAGCAGTTGGACAGCTTCGGATACGCAGTATTTT. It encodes CASSWTASDTQYF.

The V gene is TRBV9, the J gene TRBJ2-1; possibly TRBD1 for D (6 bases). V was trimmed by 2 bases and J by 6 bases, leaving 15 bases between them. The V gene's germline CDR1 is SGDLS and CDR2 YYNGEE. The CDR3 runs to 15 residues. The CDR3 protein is CASSVALGGSNEQFF. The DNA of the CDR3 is TGTGCCAGCAGCGTCGCCCTAGGGGGAAGCAATGAGCAGTTCTTC. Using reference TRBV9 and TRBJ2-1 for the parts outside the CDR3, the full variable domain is DSGVTQTPKHLITATGQRVTLRCSPRSGDLSVYWYQQSLDQGLQFLIQYYNGEERAKGNILERFSAQQFPDLHSELNLSSLELGDSALYFCASSVALGGSNEQFFGPGTRLTVL.

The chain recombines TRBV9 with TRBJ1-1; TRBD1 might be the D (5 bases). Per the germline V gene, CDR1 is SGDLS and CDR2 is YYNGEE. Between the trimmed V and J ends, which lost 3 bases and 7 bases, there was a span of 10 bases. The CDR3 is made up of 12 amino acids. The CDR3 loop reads CASSGLTGEAFF. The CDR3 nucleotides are TGTGCCAGCAGCGGACTCACAGGTGAAGCTTTCTTT.

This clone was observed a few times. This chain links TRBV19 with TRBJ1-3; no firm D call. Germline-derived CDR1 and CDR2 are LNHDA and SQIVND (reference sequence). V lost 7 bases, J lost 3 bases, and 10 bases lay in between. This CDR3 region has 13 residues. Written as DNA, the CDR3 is TGTGCCAGTATGCATCGAAGTGGAAACACCATATATTTT. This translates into CASMHRSGNTIYF.

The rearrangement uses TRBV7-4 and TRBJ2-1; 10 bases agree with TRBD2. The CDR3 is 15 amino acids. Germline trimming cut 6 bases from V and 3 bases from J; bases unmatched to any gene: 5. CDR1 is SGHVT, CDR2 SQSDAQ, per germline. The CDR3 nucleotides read TGTGCCAGCAGTCCACTAGCGGGGCACTACAATGAGCAGTTCTTC. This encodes CASSPLAGHYNEQFF.

CDR3 sequence reads: CASSKARLATTYNEQFF. In DNA, the CDR3 is TGTGCCAGCAGCAAAGCGCGGCTAGCGACTACCTACAATGAGCAGTTCTTC. The V and J genes are TRBV21-1 and TRBJ2-1; TRBD2, the table's D call, was not compared with the DNA. TRBV21-1 is a pseudogene locus. CDR3 length: 17 amino acids.

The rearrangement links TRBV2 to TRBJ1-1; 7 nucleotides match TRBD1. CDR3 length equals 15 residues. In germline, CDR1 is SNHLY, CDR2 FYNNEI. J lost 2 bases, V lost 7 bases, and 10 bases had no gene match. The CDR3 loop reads CASNGGDSSNTEAFF. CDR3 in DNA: TGTGCCAGCAATGGGGGGGACAGCTCCAACACTGAAGCTTTCTTT. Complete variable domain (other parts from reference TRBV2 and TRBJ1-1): EPEVTQTPSHQVTQMGQEVILRCVPISNHLYFYWYRQILGQKVEFLVSFYNNEISEKSEIFDDQFSVERPDGSNFTLKIRSTKLEDSAMYFCASNGGDSSNTEAFFGQGTRLTVV.

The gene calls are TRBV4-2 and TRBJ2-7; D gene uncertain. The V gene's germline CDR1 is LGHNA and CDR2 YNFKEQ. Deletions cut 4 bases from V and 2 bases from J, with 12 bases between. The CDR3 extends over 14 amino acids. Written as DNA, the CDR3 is TGTGCCAGCAGCCCGGGCTACGGGCCCTACGAGCAGTACTTC. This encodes CASSPGYGPYEQYF.

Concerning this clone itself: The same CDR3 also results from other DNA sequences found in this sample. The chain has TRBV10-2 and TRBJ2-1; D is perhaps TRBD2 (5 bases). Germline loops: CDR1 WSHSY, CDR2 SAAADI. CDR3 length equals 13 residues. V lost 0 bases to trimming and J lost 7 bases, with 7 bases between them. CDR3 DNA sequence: TGCGCCAGCAGTGAGTCGCGCGGGAATGAGCAGTTCTTC. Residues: CASSESRGNEQFF.

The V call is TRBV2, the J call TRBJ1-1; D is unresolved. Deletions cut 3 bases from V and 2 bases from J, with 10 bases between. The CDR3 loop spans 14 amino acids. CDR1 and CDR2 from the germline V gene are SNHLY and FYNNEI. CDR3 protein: CASSDGSENTEAFF. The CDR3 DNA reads TGTGCCAGCAGTGATGGATCCGAAAACACTGAAGCTTTCTTT.

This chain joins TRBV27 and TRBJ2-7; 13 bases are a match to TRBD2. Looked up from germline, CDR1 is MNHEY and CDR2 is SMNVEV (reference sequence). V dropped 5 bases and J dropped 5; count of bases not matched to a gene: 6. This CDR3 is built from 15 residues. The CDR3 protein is CASSAGLAGVNEQYF. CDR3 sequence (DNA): TGTGCCAGCAGTGCCGGACTAGCGGGAGTGAACGAGCAGTACTTC.

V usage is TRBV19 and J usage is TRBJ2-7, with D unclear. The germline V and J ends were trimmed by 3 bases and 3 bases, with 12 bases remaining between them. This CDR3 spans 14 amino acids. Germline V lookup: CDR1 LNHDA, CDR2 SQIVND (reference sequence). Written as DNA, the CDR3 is TGTGCCAGTAGTATTAACATGGTCCTCTACGAGCAGTACTTC. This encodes CASSINMVLYEQYF. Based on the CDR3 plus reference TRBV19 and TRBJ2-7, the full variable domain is DGGITQSPKYLFRKEGQNVTLSCEQNLNHDAMYWYRQDPGQGLRLIYYSQIVNDFQKGDIAEGYSVSREKKESFPLTVTSAQKNPTAFYLCASSINMVLYEQYFGPGTRLTVT.

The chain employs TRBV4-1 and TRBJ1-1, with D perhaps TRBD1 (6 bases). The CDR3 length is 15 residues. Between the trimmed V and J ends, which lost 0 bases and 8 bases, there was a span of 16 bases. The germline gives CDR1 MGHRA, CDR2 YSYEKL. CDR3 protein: CASSQEEGNRVEAFF. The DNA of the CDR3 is TGCGCCAGCAGCCAAGAAGAGGGCAACAGGGTGGAAGCTTTCTTT.

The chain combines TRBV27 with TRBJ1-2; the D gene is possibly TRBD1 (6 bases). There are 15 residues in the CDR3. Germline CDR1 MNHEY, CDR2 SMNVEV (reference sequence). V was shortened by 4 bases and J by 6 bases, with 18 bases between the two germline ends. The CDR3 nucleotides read TGTGCCAGCAGTTCGATCTGGGGGACACAGGATGGCTACACCTTC. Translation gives CASSSIWGTQDGYTF.

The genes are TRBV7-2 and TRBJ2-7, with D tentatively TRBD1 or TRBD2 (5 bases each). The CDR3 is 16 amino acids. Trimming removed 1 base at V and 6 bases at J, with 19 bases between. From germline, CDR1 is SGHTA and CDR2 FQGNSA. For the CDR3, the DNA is TGTGCCAGCAGCTTAGTCAGGAGTGGGACGGCGCGCGAGCAGTACTTC. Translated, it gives CASSLVRSGTAREQYF.

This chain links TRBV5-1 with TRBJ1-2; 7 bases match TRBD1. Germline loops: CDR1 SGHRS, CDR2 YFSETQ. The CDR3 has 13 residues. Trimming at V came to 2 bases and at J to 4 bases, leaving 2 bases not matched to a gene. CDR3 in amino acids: CASSFGTAYGYTF. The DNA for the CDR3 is TGCGCCAGCAGCTTTGGGACAGCCTATGGCTACACCTTC.

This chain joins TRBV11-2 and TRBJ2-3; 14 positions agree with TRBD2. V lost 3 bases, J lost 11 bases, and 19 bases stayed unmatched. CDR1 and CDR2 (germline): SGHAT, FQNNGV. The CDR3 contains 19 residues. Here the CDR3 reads CASSFPPGLAGGPYQRQYF. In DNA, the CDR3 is TGTGCCAGCAGCTTCCCTCCCGGACTAGCGGGAGGACCCTACCAAAGGCAGTATTTT.

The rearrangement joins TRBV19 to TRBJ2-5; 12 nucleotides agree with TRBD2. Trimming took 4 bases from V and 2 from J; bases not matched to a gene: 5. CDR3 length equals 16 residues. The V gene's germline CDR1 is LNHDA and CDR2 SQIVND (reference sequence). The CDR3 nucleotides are TGTGCCAGTAGTAATCTAGCGGGAGGGGTACAAGAGACCCAGTACTTC. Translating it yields CASSNLAGGVQETQYF.

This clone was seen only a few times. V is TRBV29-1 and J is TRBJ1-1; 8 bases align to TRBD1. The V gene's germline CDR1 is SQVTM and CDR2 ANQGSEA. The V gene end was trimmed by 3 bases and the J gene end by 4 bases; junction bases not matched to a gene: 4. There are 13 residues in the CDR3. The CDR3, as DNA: TGCAGCGTTGATTACAGGGGGGGCACTGAAGCTTTCTTT. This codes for CSVDYRGGTEAFF.

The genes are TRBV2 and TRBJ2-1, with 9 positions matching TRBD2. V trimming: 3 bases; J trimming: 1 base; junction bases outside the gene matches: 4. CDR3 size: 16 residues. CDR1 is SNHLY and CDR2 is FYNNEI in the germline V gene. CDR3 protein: CASSERGRASYNEQFF. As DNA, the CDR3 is TGTGCCAGCAGTGAGCGCGGGAGGGCATCCTACAATGAGCAGTTCTTC.

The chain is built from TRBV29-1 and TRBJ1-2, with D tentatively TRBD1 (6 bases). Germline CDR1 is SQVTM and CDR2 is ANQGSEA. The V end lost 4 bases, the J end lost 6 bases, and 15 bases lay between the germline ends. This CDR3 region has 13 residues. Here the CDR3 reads CSVGGGGRHGYTF. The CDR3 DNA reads TGCAGCGTTGGTGGGGGCGGGCGGCATGGCTACACCTTC.

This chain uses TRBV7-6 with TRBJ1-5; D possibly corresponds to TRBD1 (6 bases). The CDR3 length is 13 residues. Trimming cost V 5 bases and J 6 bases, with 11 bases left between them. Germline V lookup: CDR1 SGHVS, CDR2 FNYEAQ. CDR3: CASSTGYGQPQHF. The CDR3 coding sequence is TGTGCCAGCAGCACAGGGTACGGTCAGCCCCAGCATTTT.

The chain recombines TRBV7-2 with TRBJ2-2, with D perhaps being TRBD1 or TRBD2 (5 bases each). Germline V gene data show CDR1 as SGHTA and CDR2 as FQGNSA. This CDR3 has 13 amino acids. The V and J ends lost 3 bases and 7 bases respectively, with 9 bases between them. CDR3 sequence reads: CASSLGRGGELFF. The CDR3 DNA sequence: TGTGCCAGCAGCTTGGGACGGGGCGGGGAGCTGTTTTTT.